The 14 T cell receptor beta chains listed next were all sequenced from one sample in a study of T cells in Graves' hyperthyroidism and ophthalmopathy. Amplification of TCR beta CDR3 regions was performed using RNA transcripts as template. In the first-round RT-PCR of the TCR CDR3, the HTBI primer set was used. TCRdb redid the calling of the multiplex PCR reads with MiXCR, one entry per CDR3 protein. The sample lists a few hundred thousand distinct CDR3 sequences; about 45% were seen once. Sequencing input: peripheral blood or thyroid tissue (not recorded which). The receptors come from a woman aged 18-35 years with Graves' hyperthyroidism.

The V gene is TRBV2, the J gene TRBJ2-5; D unclear. Germline V gene data show CDR1 as SNHLY and CDR2 as FYNNEI. The CDR3 length is 14 residues. V gave up 5 bases and J gave up 5 bases, with 15 bases separating them. CDR3 DNA: TGTGCCAGCAGTTTTAACGTGGGCTACGAGACCCAGTACTTC. Its protein is CASSFNVGYETQYF. The complete variable domain, with remaining parts taken from reference TRBV2 and TRBJ2-5, reads EPEVTQTPSHQVTQMGQEVILRCVPISNHLYFYWYRQILGQKVEFLVSFYNNEISEKSEIFDDQFSVERPDGSNFTLKIRSTKLEDSAMYFCASSFNVGYETQYFGPGTRLLVL.

This clonotype came up many times. The chain uses TRBV11-2 and TRBJ2-5, with 9 nucleotides matching TRBD2. V shed 5 bases, J shed 4 bases, and the junction held 20 bases outside the gene matches. The CDR3 covers 19 residues. CDR1 is SGHAT, CDR2 FQNNGV, per germline. CDR3 in DNA: TGTGCCAGCAGCCCCGGACGAGAGACTAGCGGCCATTGGCTAGAGACCCAGTACTTC. As protein: CASSPGRETSGHWLETQYF.

This rearrangement joins TRBV19 to TRBJ2-1; TRBD1 matches at 8 bases. Germline CDR1 is LNHDA and CDR2 is SQIVND (reference sequence). The CDR3 runs to 15 residues. Trimming took 4 bases from V and 1 from J; bases not matched to a gene: 3. In nucleotides, the CDR3 is TGTGCCAGTAGTAAGGACAGGGATTCCTACAATGAGCAGTTCTTC. It translates to CASSKDRDSYNEQFF.

The chain joins TRBV10-3 to TRBJ2-7; TRBD2 aligns across 10 bases. V lost 3 bases to trimming and J lost 2 bases; unmatched junction nucleotides: 4. The CDR3 covers 15 residues. Germline CDR1 ENHRY, CDR2 SYGVKD. This CDR3 is CAISDYSGGTYEQYF. The CDR3 DNA reads TGTGCCATCAGTGACTATAGCGGGGGGACCTACGAGCAGTACTTC.

This clonotype has ten or more counts. This chain connects TRBV10-3 to TRBJ1-5; the D is unclear. The CDR3 loop spans 12 amino acids. Germline values: CDR1 ENHRY, CDR2 SYGVKD. V lost 2 bases to trimming and J lost 8 bases, with 7 bases between them. The CDR3 loop is CAISEMGEPQHF. CDR3 DNA: TGTGCCATCAGTGAGATGGGAGAGCCCCAGCATTTT.

In DNA form, the CDR3 reads TGTGCCAGTAGTGGCCGGACGGGAAATCAGCCCCAGTACTTC. Residues: CASSGRTGNQPQYF. This chain connects TRBV19 to TRBJ2-5; D might be TRBD2 (5 bases). CDR3 size: 14 residues. V lost 5 bases to trimming and J lost 9 bases, with 19 bases between them. Germline V gene sequence: CDR1 LNHDA, CDR2 SQIVND (reference sequence).

The table lists this clonotype with many counts. The chain is built from TRBV12-3 or TRBV12-4 and TRBJ2-5; D unresolved. V was pared by 6 bases and J by 3 bases, with 8 bases between. The CDR3 loop spans 12 amino acids. This chain's CDR3 is CASSQPEETQYF. The CDR3 DNA is TGTGCCAGCAGCCAACCTGAAGAGACCCAGTACTTC.

The chain employs TRBV2 and TRBJ2-1; 8 bases are shared with TRBD1. Germline trimming cut 10 bases from V and 7 bases from J; bases unmatched to any gene: 15. CDR1 is SNHLY, CDR2 FYNNEI, per germline. This CDR3 is built from 15 residues. CDR3 in amino acids: CATSTRTGIGNEQFF. CDR3 coding DNA: TGTGCCACCAGCACCCGGACAGGGATAGGGAATGAGCAGTTCTTC.

CDR3 amino acids: CASSYSGRDYGYEQYF. As DNA, the CDR3 is TGTGCCAGCAGCTATAGCGGGAGGGACTACGGCTACGAGCAGTACTTC. The chain carries TRBV4-2 and TRBJ2-7, with 11 bases matching TRBD2. The V and J ends lost 5 bases and 3 bases, in that order; junction bases with no gene match: 9. This CDR3 is built from 16 residues. Germline V gives CDR1 LGHNA, CDR2 YNFKEQ.

In regard to this clonotype: The junction differs from germline at one of its ends, possibly a read error. This chain connects TRBV20-1 to TRBJ2-4; tentative D call: TRBD2 (5 bases). The CDR3 spans 14 residues. From germline, CDR1 is DFQATT and CDR2 SNEGSKA (reference sequence). CDR3 bases: TGCAGTGCTAGAGATCCTCTAGCCAAAAACATTCAGTACTGG. Translating gives CSARDPLAKNIQYW.

This clonotype was picked up many times. This chain links TRBV29-1 with TRBJ1-4; no firm D call. Germline V gene lookup returns CDR1 SQVTM and CDR2 ANQGSEA. The CDR3 loop spans 14 amino acids. V lost 0 bases and J lost 5, with 10 bases in between. CDR3 protein: CSVEDWGMNEKLFF. DNA of the CDR3: TGCAGCGTTGAAGACTGGGGAATGAATGAAAAACTGTTTTTT.

This chain joins TRBV5-1 and TRBJ2-7, with D possibly being TRBD1 or TRBD2 (5 bases each). The germline V gene has CDR1 SGHRS and CDR2 YFSETQ. The V gene lost 4 bases and the J gene lost 7 bases, with 18 bases spanning the gap. This CDR3 contains 14 residues. The CDR3 DNA follows: TGCGCCAGCAGCGGGACGGCTAGCCCCAATGAGCAGTACTTC. Protein: CASSGTASPNEQYF.

In this sample, this clonotype turned up many times. The CDR3 nucleotides read TGTGCCATCAGTGAGTCAGGGCCGAGCTCTGGAAACACCATATATTTT. It encodes CAISESGPSSGNTIYF. This chain uses TRBV10-3 with TRBJ1-3; D not certain. The CDR3 is made up of 16 amino acids. Germline V lookup: CDR1 ENHRY, CDR2 SYGVKD. The V end lost 0 bases, the J end lost 0 bases, and 9 bases lay between the germline ends.

The chain carries TRBV29-1 and TRBJ1-2, with 7 nucleotides matching TRBD1. This CDR3 has 13 amino acids. V gave up 8 bases and J gave up 6 bases; unmatched junction bases: 12. Germline-derived CDR1 and CDR2 are SQVTM and ANQGSEA. The CDR3 DNA follows: TGCAGCTCCCACGACAATACAGGGGATGGCTACACCTTC. Protein product: CSSHDNTGDGYTF. Variable domain in full (rest from reference TRBV29-1 and TRBJ1-2): SAVISQKPSRDICQRGTSLTIQCQVDSQVTMMFWYRQQPGQSLTLIATANQGSEATYESGFVIDKFPISRPNLTFSTLTVSNMSPEDSSIYLCSSHDNTGDGYTFGSGTRLTVV.